The 32 T cell receptor beta chains below were found in one sample sequenced in a study of blood T cell repertoires in COVID-19. The method was immunoSEQ multiplex PCR; TCRdb's version includes in-frame clones alone and lacks a portion of them. This sample carries approximately 300,000 clones, 90% of them seen once, and the ten largest clones take 3.5% to 4.5%. The sample consisted of PBMCs or T cells enriched from blood (not recorded which). These receptors were obtained from a woman in her late teens or twenties with acute COVID-19.

This clone was seen just once. The rearrangement links TRBV6-1 to TRBJ2-3; TRBD2 aligns across 10 bases. Germline assignment: CDR1 MNHNS and CDR2 SASEGT. There are 16 residues in the CDR3. Trimming took 0 bases from V and 5 from J; bases not matched to a gene: 5. CDR3 protein: CASSEALRTSGDTQYF. CDR3 nucleotide sequence: TGTGCCAGCAGTGAAGCGCTGCGGACTAGCGGAGATACGCAGTATTTT.

The chain carries TRBV5-1 and TRBJ1-5, with TRBD1 matching 8 bases. This CDR3 is 14 amino acids long. Germline V gene sequence: CDR1 SGHRS, CDR2 YFSETQ. The V and J ends lost 3 bases and 5 bases, in that order; junction bases with no gene match: 4. The CDR3 spells CASSSGQGDQPQHF. CDR3 DNA: TGCGCCAGCAGCTCAGGACAGGGCGATCAGCCCCAGCATTTT.

The chain combines TRBV5-1 with TRBJ1-1, with TRBD1 matching over 8 bases. The junction had 19 bases not matched to a gene; V was cut back by 5 bases and J by 1 base. There are 19 residues in the CDR3. Germline V lookup: CDR1 SGHRS, CDR2 YFSETQ. CDR3 region: CASRGDFYSGGSRNTEAFF. The CDR3 nucleotides are TGCGCCAGCAGGGGGGACTTTTATTCAGGGGGCTCGCGGAACACTGAAGCTTTCTTT.

This sequence joins TRBV30 and TRBJ2-3, with 9 bases identical to TRBD2. V lost 5 bases to trimming and J lost 2 bases; unmatched junction nucleotides: 11. This CDR3 region has 16 residues. The germline CDR1 and CDR2 sequences are GTSNPN and SVGIG (reference sequence). CDR3 nucleotides: TGTGCCTGGGAGGTAGCGGGAGTCCCTTCCACAGATACGCAGTATTTT. As protein: CAWEVAGVPSTDTQYF.

The chain links TRBV24-1 to TRBJ1-2, with 7 bases lining up with TRBD1. Germline assignment: CDR1 KGHDR and CDR2 SFDVKD. This CDR3 has 16 residues. The J segment lost 6 bases and the V segment lost 4 bases, leaving 13 bases of the junction unmatched. CDR3 loop: CATSDSNRDRMDGYTF. CDR3 in DNA: TGTGCCACCAGTGACTCCAACCGGGACAGAATGGATGGCTACACCTTC.

The count of this clone is one. This rearrangement joins TRBV28 to TRBJ2-7; TRBD1 agrees at 8 bases. Germline loops: CDR1 MDHEN, CDR2 SYDVKM. V shed 4 bases, J shed 4 bases, and the junction held 9 bases outside the gene matches. This CDR3 contains 15 residues. The CDR3 region is CASSSGTGVGYEQYF. The CDR3 coding sequence is TGTGCCAGCAGTTCAGGGACAGGAGTAGGATACGAGCAGTACTTC.

This clone has a handful of counts. The chain joins TRBV30 to TRBJ2-7; 7 positions agree with TRBD2. J lost 0 bases, V lost 5 bases, and 4 bases had no gene match. This CDR3 is built from 13 residues. CDR1 is GTSNPN and CDR2 is SVGIG in the germline V gene (reference sequence). This chain's CDR3 is CAWVRDYSYEQYF. CDR3 bases: TGTGCCTGGGTCCGGGACTACTCCTACGAGCAGTACTTC.

V and J are TRBV11-2 and TRBJ1-5, with 10 bases matching TRBD1. CDR1 and CDR2 (germline): SGHAT, FQNNGV. The ends lost 3 bases at V and 7 bases at J; junction bases unmatched: 6. This CDR3 is built from 15 residues. CDR3 sequence reads: CASSLGTGATQPQHF. CDR3 bases: TGTGCCAGCAGCTTGGGGACAGGGGCGACACAGCCCCAGCATTTT.

The rearrangement links TRBV4-1 to TRBJ2-3; 8 nucleotides match TRBD2. This CDR3 has 17 residues. After removal of 0 bases from V and 2 bases from J, the junction contained 7 bases not matched to a gene. The germline gives CDR1 MGHRA, CDR2 YSYEKL. Here the CDR3 reads CASSQDLTSGYTDTQYF. DNA for the CDR3: TGCGCCAGCAGCCAAGATCTAACTAGCGGATACACAGATACGCAGTATTTT.

V usage is TRBV4-1 and J usage is TRBJ2-7; 7 bases align to TRBD1. CDR3 size: 15 residues. Looked up from germline, CDR1 is MGHRA and CDR2 is YSYEKL. Trimming cost V 0 bases and J 7 bases; bases outside gene matches: 9. CDR3 coding DNA: TGCGCCAGCAGCCAAGATTCCGGACAGGTGAGGGAGCAGTACTTC. Translated: CASSQDSGQVREQYF.

The V and J genes are TRBV7-9 and TRBJ2-5; no clear D. Germline loops: CDR1 SEHNR, CDR2 FQNEAQ (reference sequence). There are 17 residues in the CDR3. V shed 2 bases and J shed 5 bases, with 21 bases lying between them. The CDR3 is CASSLREDITTGETQYF. CDR3 DNA sequence: TGTGCCAGCAGCTTACGCGAGGATATCACGACCGGGGAGACCCAGTACTTC. Full variable domain (remainder filled in from reference TRBV7-9 and TRBJ2-5): DTGVSQNPRHKITKRGQNVTFRCDPISEHNRLYWYRQTLGQGPEFLTYFQNEAQLEKSRLLSDRFSAERPKGSFSTLEIQRTEQGDSAMYLCASSLREDITTGETQYFGPGTRLLVL.

The chain carries TRBV28 and TRBJ1-2; possibly TRBD1 for D (5 bases). This CDR3 comprises 14 residues. The V gene's germline CDR1 is MDHEN and CDR2 SYDVKM. The germline V and J ends were trimmed by 6 bases and 4 bases, with 15 bases remaining between them. CDR3: CASSPMPGGYGYTF. CDR3 in DNA: TGTGCCAGCAGCCCCATGCCGGGGGGCTATGGCTACACCTTC.

This chain uses TRBV4-2 with TRBJ2-1; D possibly corresponds to TRBD2 (5 bases). Germline V gene lookup returns CDR1 LGHNA and CDR2 YNFKEQ. The CDR3 is 18 residues long. Trimming pared 1 base from V and 5 bases from J, leaving 21 bases between. The CDR3 bases are TGTGCCAGCAGCCAAGGCGGACTCGGCCCCGGCCCTGACAATGAGCAGTTCTTC. Protein product: CASSQGGLGPGPDNEQFF.

The V and J genes are TRBV18 and TRBJ2-5; no reliable D call. Germline CDR1 KGHSH, CDR2 LQKENI. Trimming shortened V by 0 bases and J by 2 bases, and 7 bases separated the two germline ends. The CDR3 consists of 14 residues. CDR3 sequence: CASSPPAVQETQYF. The DNA of the CDR3 is TGTGCCAGCTCACCACCGGCGGTACAAGAGACCCAGTACTTC.

The gene calls are TRBV7-2 and TRBJ2-1; D not certain. Germline loops: CDR1 SGHTA, CDR2 FQGNSA. The CDR3 loop spans 16 amino acids. Trimming took off 1 base at V and 0 bases at J, with 10 bases between the two ends. The CDR3 spells CASSLVAPSSYNEQFF. CDR3 nucleotide sequence: TGTGCCAGCAGCTTAGTCGCGCCTAGCTCCTACAATGAGCAGTTCTTC.

The V gene is TRBV5-6, the J gene TRBJ2-5, with TRBD2 matching over 8 bases. Germline trimming cut 0 bases from V and 5 bases from J; bases unmatched to any gene: 6. CDR3 length: 15 amino acids. From germline, CDR1 is SGHDT and CDR2 YYEEEE. CDR3 DNA: TGTGCCAGCAGCTTGGTCGGATTAGCGGGGGAGACCCAGTACTTC. This sequence encodes CASSLVGLAGETQYF.

The J gene is TRBJ2-7, the V gene TRBV27, with a tentative D call TRBD1 (7 bases). The CDR3 is 13 residues long. Trimming pared 4 bases from V and 6 bases from J, leaving 13 bases between. The germline V gene encodes CDR1 MNHEY and CDR2 SMNVEV (reference sequence). Here the CDR3 reads CASSYSGGGEQYF. The CDR3 DNA is TGTGCCAGCAGTTATTCAGGGGGAGGCGAGCAGTACTTC.

This clone was picked up a small number of times. This rearrangement joins TRBV28 to TRBJ1-2, with D perhaps matching TRBD1 (5 bases). Germline CDR1 reads MDHEN; CDR2 reads SYDVKM. CDR3 length equals 14 residues. The ends were cut back, 2 bases at V and 4 bases at J, with 11 bases in the middle. The chain's CDR3 is CASSLGGASYGYTF. CDR3 nucleotides: TGTGCCAGCAGTTTAGGAGGGGCGAGCTATGGCTACACCTTC.

The rearrangement uses TRBV7-3 and TRBJ2-1, with D maybe TRBD1 (5 bases). The CDR3 runs to 12 residues. Germline assignment: CDR1 SGHTA and CDR2 FQGTGA. The V end was cut by 2 bases, the J end by 6 bases, with 5 bases between. In DNA form, the CDR3 reads TGTGCCAGCAGCTTACAGGGCAATGAGCAGTTCTTC. Protein product: CASSLQGNEQFF. Using reference TRBV7-3 and TRBJ2-1 for the parts outside the CDR3, the full variable domain is GAGVSQTPSNKVTEKGKYVELRCDPISGHTALYWYRQSLGQGPEFLIYFQGTGAADDSGLPNDRFFAVRPEGSVSTLKIQRTERGDSAVYLCASSLQGNEQFFGPGTRLTVL.

The chain is built from TRBV29-1 and TRBJ2-1; D possibly corresponds to TRBD1 (6 bases). Between the trimmed V and J ends, which lost 0 bases and 4 bases, there was a span of 16 bases. The CDR3 loop spans 16 amino acids. Germline assignment: CDR1 SQVTM and CDR2 ANQGSEA. The CDR3 coding sequence is TGCAGCGTTGAAGATCGAGACAGGATTCTTTACAATGAGCAGTTCTTC. Amino acids: CSVEDRDRILYNEQFF.

The rearrangement links TRBV6-5 to TRBJ1-1; possibly TRBD1 for D (5 bases). The germline gives CDR1 MNHEY, CDR2 SVGAGI. V lost 7 bases and J 1 base, leaving 16 bases between the germline ends. The CDR3 is 15 amino acids. CDR3 DNA: TGTGCCAGCAATCCTGAGTCAGGGAAGAACACTGAAGCTTTCTTT. Translating gives CASNPESGKNTEAFF.

The V call is TRBV27, the J call TRBJ2-7, with TRBD2 matching 7 bases. V lost 3 bases, J lost 3 bases, and 11 bases stayed unmatched. The CDR3 covers 16 residues. Looked up from germline, CDR1 is MNHEY and CDR2 is SMNVEV (reference sequence). CDR3: CASSFQAGPRFYEQYF. As DNA, the CDR3 is TGTGCCAGCAGTTTTCAAGCGGGGCCACGATTCTACGAGCAGTACTTC.

The gene calls are TRBV28 and TRBJ2-5; the match to TRBD2 covers 10 bases. CDR3 size: 14 residues. Per germline, CDR1 MDHEN and CDR2 SYDVKM. J gave up 7 bases and V 3 bases, and 5 bases lay outside the gene matches. The CDR3 sequence: CASSLVAGGGTQYF. In DNA form, the CDR3 reads TGTGCCAGCAGTTTGGTAGCGGGAGGCGGGACCCAGTACTTC.

The J gene is TRBJ2-1, the V gene TRBV25-1, with D possibly TRBD2 on 6 matching bases. Trimming stripped 4 bases from V and 0 bases from J, with 19 bases between. This CDR3 is built from 18 residues. Germline CDR1 and CDR2: MGHDK and SYGVNS. The CDR3 loop is CASSVGSGKRSSYNEQFF. The CDR3 bases are TGTGCCAGCAGTGTAGGTAGCGGCAAAAGAAGCTCCTACAATGAGCAGTTCTTC.

Comments on this clone: Other DNA sequences in this sample translate to the same CDR3. V gene TRBV29-1 combines with J gene TRBJ1-1; no clear D. The CDR3 is 11 residues long. Germline V gives CDR1 SQVTM, CDR2 ANQGSEA. Deletions cut 4 bases from V and 1 base from J, with 4 bases between. CDR3 sequence: CSVGQNTEAFF. CDR3 sequence (DNA): TGCAGCGTTGGGCAGAACACTGAAGCTTTCTTT.

This clone has a handful of counts. Here the CDR3 reads CASSVATSSGSYNEQFF. Here the CDR3 DNA reads TGTGCCAGCAGCGTAGCTACGTCCAGCGGGAGCTACAATGAGCAGTTCTTC. The chain recombines TRBV9 with TRBJ2-1; 8 nucleotides agree with TRBD2. Germline V gene sequence: CDR1 SGDLS, CDR2 YYNGEE. This CDR3 has 17 amino acids. V lost 0 bases to trimming and J lost 3 bases; unmatched junction nucleotides: 8. The variable domain in full, with the rest retrieved from reference TRBV9 and TRBJ2-1, is DSGVTQTPKHLITATGQRVTLRCSPRSGDLSVYWYQQSLDQGLQFLIQYYNGEERAKGNILERFSAQQFPDLHSELNLSSLELGDSALYFCASSVATSSGSYNEQFFGPGTRLTVL.

In this sample, this clone turned up a few times. The gene calls are TRBV28 and TRBJ1-1; no clear D gene. With 8 bases removed from V and 0 bases from J, the gap between germline ends came to 10 bases. This CDR3 region has 13 residues. Germline CDR1 MDHEN, CDR2 SYDVKM. CDR3 sequence (DNA): TGTGCCAGCTTGAGGCCCTTGAACACTGAAGCTTTCTTT. Translation gives CASLRPLNTEAFF. The entire variable domain, with the rest obtained from reference TRBV28 and TRBJ1-1, is as follows: DVKVTQSSRYLVKRTGEKVFLECVQDMDHENMFWYRQDPGLGLRLIYFSYDVKMKEKGDIPEGYSVSREKKERFSLILESASTNQTSMYLCASLRPLNTEAFFGQGTRLTVV.

This clone was observed once. The J gene is TRBJ2-5, the V gene TRBV29-1; D possibly corresponds to TRBD1 (7 bases). The CDR3 runs to 14 residues. Germline assignment: CDR1 SQVTM and CDR2 ANQGSEA. Trimming removed 7 bases from V and 5 bases from J, with 20 bases in between. CDR3 sequence: CSGGSPGGLETQYF. DNA of the CDR3: TGCAGCGGTGGGTCCCCAGGGGGGTTGGAGACCCAGTACTTC.

J is TRBJ2-7 and V is TRBV6-5; 7 positions match TRBD1. The germline gives CDR1 MNHEY, CDR2 SVGAGI. With 11 bases clipped from V and 4 bases from J, the junction kept 17 bases outside the gene matches. CDR3 length: 15 residues. CDR3 protein: CAGLSGETGKYEQYF. In DNA form, the CDR3 reads TGTGCCGGATTATCTGGAGAGACAGGGAAGTACGAGCAGTACTTC.

The V call is TRBV19, the J call TRBJ2-3; TRBD2 agrees at 9 bases. CDR3 size: 15 residues. V lost 2 bases and J lost 1; bases outside the gene matches: 1. Per the germline V gene, CDR1 is LNHDA and CDR2 is SQIVND (reference sequence). CDR3 amino acids: CASSISGGRTDTQYF. The CDR3 nucleotides are TGTGCCAGTAGTATAAGCGGGGGGCGCACAGATACGCAGTATTTT.

This CDR3 reads CASSLIAGADTQYF. CDR3 bases: TGTGCCAGCAGTCTTATAGCGGGAGCAGATACGCAGTATTTT. This chain joins TRBV7-9 and TRBJ2-3; 9 nucleotides agree with TRBD2. The CDR3 totals 14 residues. Per the germline V gene, CDR1 is SEHNR and CDR2 is FQNEAQ (reference sequence). With V trimmed by 6 bases and J by 4 bases, 5 bases remained unmatched.

V usage is TRBV28 and J usage is TRBJ2-3, with 9 bases matching TRBD1. CDR1 is MDHEN and CDR2 is SYDVKM in the germline V gene. The V segment lost 8 bases and the J segment 4 bases; nucleotides outside the gene matches: 13. The CDR3 extends over 16 amino acids. The CDR3 DNA follows: TGTGCCAGCGGCCCTCCCCCGGGACAGGGTCCAGATACGCAGTATTTT. Residues: CASGPPPGQGPDTQYF.